This passage covers 32 T cell receptor beta chains from one sample sequenced in a study of control samples from healthy donors and cancer patients. TCRdb keeps only in-frame clones here, not all; method: immunoSEQ multiplex PCR. The sample consists of 160,000 or so clones, 93% of them appearing once. The sequencing input was blood. The receptors derive from a man over 45 in good health.

V gene TRBV28 combines with J gene TRBJ1-4; D is unresolved. Germline CDR1 and CDR2: MDHEN and SYDVKM. The V and J ends lost 7 bases and 2 bases respectively, with 14 bases between them. The CDR3 is 15 residues long. The CDR3 protein is CASTAADGTNEKLFF. The CDR3 DNA reads as TGTGCCAGCACTGCCGCGGACGGTACTAATGAAAAACTGTTTTTT.

The chain recombines TRBV5-1 with TRBJ1-4, with 10 bases lining up with TRBD1. Per the germline V gene, CDR1 is SGHRS and CDR2 is YFSETQ. The CDR3 has 18 residues. The V gene end was trimmed by 2 bases and the J gene end by 3 bases; junction bases not matched to a gene: 10. Written as DNA, the CDR3 is TGCGCCAGCAGCTTCGATGACAGGGGGCGTTCGGCTAATGAAAAACTGTTTTTT. Its translation: CASSFDDRGRSANEKLFF.

The chain couples TRBV9 to TRBJ2-5, with a tentative D call TRBD1 (5 bases). CDR1 is SGDLS and CDR2 is YYNGEE in the germline V gene. The CDR3 spans 15 residues. The V end was cut by 4 bases, the J end by 4 bases, with 17 bases between. The CDR3 reads CASSPRTKQGETQYF. The CDR3 coding sequence is TGTGCCAGCAGCCCCCGAACCAAGCAGGGAGAGACCCAGTACTTC.

The V and J genes are TRBV5-1 and TRBJ2-3, with D possibly matching TRBD2 (6 bases). The V gene lost 4 bases and the J gene lost 0 bases, with 15 bases spanning the gap. Germline-derived CDR1 and CDR2 are SGHRS and YFSETQ. CDR3 length equals 16 residues. The CDR3, as DNA: TGCGCCAGCAGCCCTCAACCTCTAGCGAGCACAGATACGCAGTATTTT. Its protein product is CASSPQPLASTDTQYF. Looking up the rest from reference TRBV5-1 and TRBJ2-3 gives the full variable domain: KAGVTQTPRYLIKTRGQQVTLSCSPISGHRSVSWYQQTPGQGLQFLFEYFSETQRNKGNFPGRFSGRQFSNSRSEMNVSTLELGDSALYLCASSPQPLASTDTQYFGPGTRLTVL.

This clone was seen only a few times. The chain employs TRBV30 and TRBJ1-6, with 7 nucleotides matching TRBD1. V gave up 4 bases and J gave up 7 bases; unmatched junction bases: 7. CDR3 size: 14 residues. Germline V lookup: CDR1 GTSNPN, CDR2 SVGIG (reference sequence). CDR3 nucleotide sequence: TGTGCCTGGAATCGCTTGACAGGGAATTCACCCCTCCACTTT. The encoded protein is CAWNRLTGNSPLHF.

This chain connects TRBV20-1 to TRBJ2-4, with D maybe TRBD2 (7 bases). Trimming left V 3 bases short and J 0 bases short, with 24 bases between. Germline CDR1 reads DFQATT; CDR2 reads SNEGSKA (reference sequence). This CDR3 is 19 amino acids long. The CDR3 coding sequence is TGCAGTGCTAGTCCCAGGGGCATAGCGGGTGTACTAGCCAAAAACATTCAGTACTTC. Amino acid sequence: CSASPRGIAGVLAKNIQYF.

This clone appeared a single time. CDR3 nucleotides: TGTGCCAGCAGCGCCCGGACAGGGGGCTGGAACACCATATATTTT. This translates into CASSARTGGWNTIYF. The chain carries TRBV9 and TRBJ1-3; 11 nucleotides line up with TRBD1. CDR1 is SGDLS, CDR2 YYNGEE, per germline. V dropped 3 bases and J dropped 7; count of bases not matched to a gene: 6. The CDR3 consists of 15 residues.

This clone was recorded once. The chain's CDR3 is CASRRDSSSGNTIYF. The CDR3 DNA sequence: TGTGCCAGCAGAAGGGACTCAAGCTCTGGAAACACCATATATTTT. The rearrangement joins TRBV6-5 to TRBJ1-3; TRBD1 might be the D (5 bases). Germline loops: CDR1 MNHEY, CDR2 SVGAGI. V was trimmed by 6 bases and J by 0 bases, leaving 12 bases between them. The CDR3 is 15 residues long.

The chain combines TRBV4-2 with TRBJ1-2; D is uncertain. The CDR3 spans 16 residues. Germline V gene sequence: CDR1 LGHNA, CDR2 YNFKEQ. V was shortened by 0 bases and J by 5 bases, with 16 bases between the two germline ends. The CDR3 DNA reads TGTGCCAGCAGCCAAGAAAGCGTTGGAAGTCCTTATGGCTACACCTTC. This sequence encodes CASSQESVGSPYGYTF.

This sequence joins TRBV19 and TRBJ2-1; D uncertain. CDR3 length: 14 amino acids. Between the trimmed V and J ends, which lost 6 bases and 1 base, there was a span of 10 bases. CDR1 and CDR2 (germline): LNHDA, SQIVND (reference sequence). Here the CDR3 reads CASRMTQSYNEQFF. CDR3 coding DNA: TGTGCCAGTAGGATGACACAATCCTACAATGAGCAGTTCTTC.

The J gene is TRBJ2-7, the V gene TRBV4-2; possibly TRBD1 for D (6 bases). This CDR3 spans 15 amino acids. Germline V gives CDR1 LGHNA, CDR2 YNFKEQ. V lost 0 bases and J lost 0, with 9 bases in between. CDR3 amino acids: CASSQEGQHSYEQYF. In nucleotides, the CDR3 is TGTGCCAGCAGCCAAGAAGGACAGCACTCCTACGAGCAGTACTTC.

The V call is TRBV19, the J call TRBJ1-5; a weak D match, TRBD1 (5 bases). There are 15 residues in the CDR3. V gave up 6 bases and J gave up 2 bases, with 14 bases separating them. From germline, CDR1 is LNHDA and CDR2 SQIVND (reference sequence). The CDR3 loop reads CASSIRDLGNQPQHF. The CDR3 region has the DNA TGTGCCAGTAGCATCAGGGATTTGGGCAATCAGCCCCAGCATTTT.

The J gene is TRBJ1-2, the V gene TRBV6-5, with 9 bases lining up with TRBD1. From germline, CDR1 is MNHEY and CDR2 SVGAGI. V lost 5 bases, J lost 1 base, and 5 bases stayed unmatched. CDR3 length: 15 amino acids. Here the CDR3 DNA reads TGTGCCAGCAGTCATGACAGGGGGAGTAACTATGGCTACACCTTC. Translated: CASSHDRGSNYGYTF.

The chain employs TRBV7-9 and TRBJ1-1; D is ambiguous. This CDR3 spans 13 amino acids. CDR1 SEHNR and CDR2 FQNEAQ come from the germline V gene (reference sequence). V was pared by 2 bases and J by 1 base, with 5 bases between. The CDR3 nucleotides read TGTGCCAGCAGCTTATTACAGAACACTGAAGCTTTCTTT. Protein: CASSLLQNTEAFF.

The V call is TRBV13, the J call TRBJ1-2; unclear D gene. This CDR3 has 12 amino acids. From germline, CDR1 is PRHDT and CDR2 FYEKMQ (reference sequence). V lost 6 bases to trimming and J lost 2 bases, with 7 bases between them. CDR3 residues: CASRSTNYGYTF. The CDR3 DNA sequence: TGTGCCAGCAGATCCACCAACTATGGCTACACCTTC.

This rearrangement joins TRBV28 to TRBJ2-2; tentatively, D is TRBD1 or TRBD2 (5 bases each). Germline V gene data show CDR1 as MDHEN and CDR2 as SYDVKM. This CDR3 comprises 13 residues. Trimming pared 7 bases from V and 7 bases from J, leaving 13 bases between. Here the CDR3 reads CASITSGGGELFF. The DNA of the CDR3 is TGTGCCAGCATCACTAGTGGGGGCGGGGAGCTGTTTTTT.

About this clone itself: One junction end disagrees with the germline gene, perhaps due to a read error. V and J are TRBV29-1 and TRBJ1-2, with a possible D match to TRBD1 (6 bases). This CDR3 region has 11 residues. Germline lookup yields CDR1 SQVTM and CDR2 ANQGSEA. This CDR3 is CSTEDRYAYTF. DNA for the CDR3: TGCAGCACCGAAGACAGGTATGCCTACACCTTC.

The chain links TRBV7-3 to TRBJ1-3; tentative D call: TRBD1 (5 bases). The CDR3 length is 15 residues. The germline gives CDR1 SGHTA, CDR2 FQGTGA. The V end lost 5 bases, the J end lost 0 bases, and 11 bases lay between the germline ends. CDR3 coding DNA: TGTGCCAGCAGCCCCGGGGCTGCCTCTGGAAACACCATATATTTT. This sequence encodes CASSPGAASGNTIYF.

The chain recombines TRBV7-9 with TRBJ2-7; no firm D call. From germline, CDR1 is SEHNR and CDR2 FQNEAQ (reference sequence). The CDR3 contains 11 residues. V lost 4 bases to trimming and J lost 5 bases, with 6 bases between them. The CDR3 loop reads CASSSLNEQYF. For the CDR3, the DNA is TGTGCCAGCAGCTCCCTCAACGAGCAGTACTTC.

V usage is TRBV28 and J usage is TRBJ2-7; TRBD2 agrees at 9 bases. The CDR3 extends over 17 amino acids. J was trimmed by 0 bases and V by 6 bases; bases with no gene match: 12. CDR1 and CDR2 (germline): MDHEN, SYDVKM. The CDR3 sequence: CASSRLSGTSSSYEQYF. Written as DNA, the CDR3 is TGTGCCAGCAGCCGTCTATCCGGGACTAGCAGCTCCTACGAGCAGTACTTC.

V is TRBV14 and J is TRBJ1-2; D is ambiguous. Germline-derived CDR1 and CDR2 are SGHDN and FVKESK. Deletions cut 4 bases from V and 4 bases from J, with 13 bases between. The CDR3 has 14 amino acids. In nucleotides, the CDR3 is TGTGCCAGCAGCCGCCCGGGCAGGTCCTATGGCTACACCTTC. Amino acids: CASSRPGRSYGYTF.

The chain combines TRBV15 with TRBJ2-7; D uncertain. From germline, CDR1 is LNHNV and CDR2 YYDKDF (reference sequence). Trimming shortened V by 1 base and J by 4 bases, and 17 bases separated the two germline ends. CDR3 size: 16 residues. DNA for the CDR3: TGTGCCACCAGCAGAGTACCCCTATCAGATTCGTACGAGCAGTACTTC. Amino acid sequence: CATSRVPLSDSYEQYF. Variable domain in full (rest from reference TRBV15 and TRBJ2-7): DAMVIQNPRYQVTQFGKPVTLSCSQTLNHNVMYWYQQKSSQAPKLLFHYYDKDFNNEADTPDNFQSRRPNTSFCFLDIRSPGLGDTAMYLCATSRVPLSDSYEQYFGPGTRLTVT.

The gene calls are TRBV6-5 and TRBJ2-7, with D unresolved. The V end lost 0 bases, the J end lost 3 bases, and 15 bases lay between the germline ends. The germline CDR1 and CDR2 sequences are MNHEY and SVGAGI. CDR3 length equals 16 residues. The CDR3, as DNA: TGTGCCAGCAGTTACTCCTCGGTCGGCGGAAACTACGAGCAGTACTTC. Protein: CASSYSSVGGNYEQYF.

The chain couples TRBV7-9 to TRBJ1-1; no reliable D call. In germline, CDR1 is SEHNR, CDR2 FQNEAQ (reference sequence). V was pared by 4 bases and J by 7 bases, with 7 bases between. The CDR3 consists of 11 residues. In DNA, the CDR3 is TGTGCCAGCAGCTCCCAGGTTGAAGCTTTCTTT. This gives the protein CASSSQVEAFF. Drawing the rest from reference TRBV7-9 and TRBJ1-1, the complete variable domain is DTGVSQNPRHKITKRGQNVTFRCDPISEHNRLYWYRQTLGQGPEFLTYFQNEAQLEKSRLLSDRFSAERPKGSFSTLEIQRTEQGDSAMYLCASSSQVEAFFGQGTRLTVV.

J is TRBJ2-5 and V is TRBV18; D possibly matches TRBD1 or TRBD2 (5 bases each). Germline CDR1 KGHSH, CDR2 LQKENI. The V end was cut by 3 bases, the J end by 6 bases, with 20 bases between. The CDR3 extends over 16 amino acids. DNA of the CDR3: TGTGCCAGCTCACCCCCCACGGCTAGCTCGGGGCAGACCCAGTACTTC. Protein: CASSPPTASSGQTQYF.

The chain uses TRBV15 and TRBJ2-1, with D possibly matching TRBD1 (5 bases). V lost 1 base, J lost 4 bases, and 17 bases lay in between. The CDR3 loop spans 17 amino acids. Germline loops: CDR1 LNHNV, CDR2 YYDKDF (reference sequence). DNA for the CDR3: TGTGCCACCAGCAGAGGAGGTCACTATGGGGCATACAATGAGCAGTTCTTC. It encodes CATSRGGHYGAYNEQFF. The full variable domain, with the rest looked up from reference TRBV15 and TRBJ2-1, is DAMVIQNPRYQVTQFGKPVTLSCSQTLNHNVMYWYQQKSSQAPKLLFHYYDKDFNNEADTPDNFQSRRPNTSFCFLDIRSPGLGDTAMYLCATSRGGHYGAYNEQFFGPGTRLTVL.

This clone was recorded only once. The V and J genes are TRBV11-2 and TRBJ2-1; the D gene is possibly TRBD2 (7 bases). The CDR3 length is 15 residues. Germline CDR1 SGHAT, CDR2 FQNNGV. V gave up 6 bases and J gave up 4 bases, with 16 bases separating them. CDR3 in DNA: TGTGCCAGCAGTTTTCTTAGGGGGGGATACAATGAGCAGTTCTTC. It yields the protein CASSFLRGGYNEQFF.

J is TRBJ2-7 and V is TRBV23-1; D not certain. TRBV23-1 has ORF status, its function being uncertain. V was shortened by 0 bases and J by 6 bases, with 15 bases between the two germline ends. This CDR3 comprises 15 residues. CDR3 DNA: TGCGCCAGCAGTCAATCGAGCAGTGATCACTGCGAGCAGTACTTC. It is translated as CASSQSSSDHCEQYF.

The genes are TRBV28 and TRBJ2-1; 12 positions match TRBD1. The CDR3 spans 15 residues. With V trimmed by 5 bases and J by 8 bases, 7 bases remained unmatched. CDR1 is MDHEN, CDR2 SYDVKM, per germline. This CDR3 reads CASSQPGTGGDEQFF. The CDR3 nucleotides are TGTGCCAGCAGTCAACCCGGGACAGGGGGCGATGAGCAGTTCTTC.

The genes are TRBV30 and TRBJ1-2, with 7 bases aligning to TRBD1. This CDR3 contains 13 residues. V lost 4 bases to trimming and J lost 2 bases; unmatched junction nucleotides: 4. The germline V gene has CDR1 GTSNPN and CDR2 SVGIG (reference sequence). The CDR3 DNA sequence: TGTGCCTGGAAACAGGGGCGGAACTATGGCTACACCTTC. Protein: CAWKQGRNYGYTF.

The chain joins TRBV12-3 or TRBV12-4 to TRBJ1-2, with D uncertain. V lost 7 bases, J lost 8 bases, and 17 bases lay in between. CDR3 length: 13 amino acids. CDR3 loop: CASTFDTLGGYTF. For the CDR3, the DNA is TGTGCCAGCACCTTTGACACCCTTGGGGGCTACACCTTC.

This chain connects TRBV9 to TRBJ1-4, with no clear D. The V gene's germline CDR1 is SGDLS and CDR2 YYNGEE. V lost 4 bases to trimming and J lost 8 bases, with 15 bases between them. The CDR3 loop spans 14 amino acids. The CDR3 loop is CASSPSLGEEKLFF. In nucleotides, the CDR3 is TGTGCCAGCAGCCCCAGCCTGGGAGAGGAAAAACTGTTTTTT.